The T cell receptor beta chain under discussion was sequenced for a study of blood T cells in healthy people across ages (dated by TCRdb to the mid-2010s). Some background on the complete study: In model experiments, template switching captured roughly one uniquely barcoded TCR beta cDNA molecule for every two T cells. To avoid experimental bias, donors of different ages were randomly spread across the sequencing lanes. The donors were split into four age groups: young (average 16 years), middle-aged (about 40), aged (about 62) and long-lived (82). Age-related changes in TCR beta repertoire diversity were measured in the study by deep sequencing normalized with unique cDNA molecular identifiers. Two additional independent replicas of 1 million unique cDNA reads from the same blood draw were analyzed for two donors (one aged 18 to 30 and one aged 80 or older).

The germline V gene (reference sequence) yields PRHDT for CDR1 and FYEKMQ for CDR2. From the cysteine through the phenylalanine, the CDR3 covers 14 amino acids. The entry retains the CDR3 DNA only, 42 bases that are in frame from base 1. The V end loses 0 bases and the J end loses 7 bases, and a stretch of 13 bases separates them. The donors were roughly 39 Caucasian individuals from Russia, aged roughly 6 to 95 years, who were systemically healthy. Each donor gave approximately 9.4 milliliters of peripheral blood, drawn into EDTA-treated Vacutainer tubes. Ficoll-Paque density-gradient centrifugation was used to isolate PBMCs, with at least 7 million per sample. Trizol reagent was used to extract total RNA from the PBMCs, yielding at least 5 micrograms per sample. For every donor, an aliquot of PBMCs went through flow cytometry to measure the percentages of naive CD45RAhigh/CD27high T cells. Overall study outcomes, separate from this receptor: The long-lived group showed more naive CD4+ T cells, fewer expanded clones and increased TCR diversity than the aged group, suggesting age selection. Donor CMV infection status was unknown, potentially confounding age-related changes in expanded clonotypes. Because profiling used bulk unsorted PBMCs, naive and antigen-experienced compartments could not be compared conclusively. As age increased, observed TCR beta diversity per million T cells dropped in a roughly linear way, and a significant reduction was already evident by age roughly 40. There was a strong correlation between observed TCR beta diversity and the percentage of naive T cells measured by flow cytometry. Estimates of total diversity based on one million sequenced T cells were regarded as lower bounds and as underestimates.

Receptors were amplified or captured by 5' RACE. Reads for this sample came from an Illumina HiSeq 2500. A second roughly 7 to 12 cycle PCR used a sample-barcoded 5' primer and a J-beta primer mix. A template-switch 5' adaptor carrying 12 random nucleotides introduced a unique molecular identifier onto each TCR beta cDNA molecule. Each sample yielded at least 2.5 million CDR3-containing paired-end reads. First-strand cDNA was synthesized from all RNA with the Mint cDNA synthesis kit, primed by a TRBC-specific oligonucleotide. After uracil-DNA glycosylase treatment, a first 18-cycle PCR used universal primers M1SS and BC2_uni_R on all cDNA. The paper's data handling went like this. For normalization, 1 million high-quality reads, each with a distinct molecular identifier, were randomly selected from each sample. Reads sharing molecular identifiers were discarded rather than binned into consensus sequences. MiTCR, with a Q25 quality threshold and the strictest error-elimination algorithm, was used for CDR3 identification, clonotype clustering and error correction. A nonparametric unseen species model with Euler transformation was used to estimate a lower bound on total TCR beta diversity. TCRdb redid the processing of the public reads, applying fastp at Q25 and MiXCR, and retained in-frame beta chains. Rows with one shared CDR3 protein collapse into an entry with the most common genes and DNA. The V and J calls and clone size come from TCRdb's table, not from the authors' own analysis. The sample table lists roughly 800,000 distinct CDR3 sequences, 58% of them with a count of one. Approximately 23% of the sample rests with the top ten.

In regard to this clonotype: Its antigen remains unidentified. Base qualities are missing; no much larger clone stands one base away.

The V and J segments used are TRBV13 and TRBJ2-7; a tentative D call is TRBD2 (5 bases match). Sequencing was carried out using blood. This TCR was sampled from a man aged 30-40 years in good health. The CDR3 region reads CASSLGVGPGEQYF. At the DNA level, the sequence is TGTGCCAGCAGCTTAGGGGTCGGTCCGGGGGAGCAGTACTTC.